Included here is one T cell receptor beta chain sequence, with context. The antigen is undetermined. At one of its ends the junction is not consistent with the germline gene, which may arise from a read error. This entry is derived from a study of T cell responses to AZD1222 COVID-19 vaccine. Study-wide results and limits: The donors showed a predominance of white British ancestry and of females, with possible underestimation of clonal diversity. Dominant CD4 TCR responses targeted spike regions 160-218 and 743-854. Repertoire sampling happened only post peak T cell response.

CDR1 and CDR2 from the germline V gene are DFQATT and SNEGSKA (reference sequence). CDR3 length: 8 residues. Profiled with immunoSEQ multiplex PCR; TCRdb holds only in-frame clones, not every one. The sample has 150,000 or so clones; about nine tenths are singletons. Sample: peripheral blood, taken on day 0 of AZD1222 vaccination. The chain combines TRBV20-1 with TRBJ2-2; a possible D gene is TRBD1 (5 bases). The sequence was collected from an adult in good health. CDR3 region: CSAPRAGF. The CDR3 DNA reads TGCAGTGCTCCCAGGGCAGGGTTT.